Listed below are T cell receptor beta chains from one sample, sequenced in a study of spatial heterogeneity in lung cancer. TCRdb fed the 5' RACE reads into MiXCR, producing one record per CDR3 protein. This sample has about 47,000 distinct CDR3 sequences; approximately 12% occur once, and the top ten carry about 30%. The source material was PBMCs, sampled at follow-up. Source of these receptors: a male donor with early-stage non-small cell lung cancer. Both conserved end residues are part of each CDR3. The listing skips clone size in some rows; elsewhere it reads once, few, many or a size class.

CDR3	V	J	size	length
CSARQQNEKLFF	TRBV20-1	TRBJ1-4	many	12
CASNRVQSNEQFF	TRBV7-2	TRBJ2-1	NA	13
CASSLGRAASGLGNIQYF	TRBV7-6	TRBJ2-4	many	18
CASSLVGMNTEAFF	TRBV7-9	TRBJ1-1	few	14
CASKTYNEQFF	TRBV12-3/TRBV12-4	TRBJ2-1	many	11
CASSAAGRGYEQYF	TRBV7-2	TRBJ2-7	many	14
CATSSGPDHSGNTIYF	TRBV15	TRBJ1-3	many	16
CASSAPGTGNNEQFF	TRBV5-4	TRBJ2-1	NA	15
CASSRVSTSSGNEQYF	TRBV7-2	TRBJ2-7	NA	16
CASSYSTATDTQYF	TRBV6-2/TRBV6-3	TRBJ2-3	many	14
CASSLASGGIGEQYF	TRBV7-9	TRBJ2-7	many	15
CASSSTGGIETQYF	TRBV28	TRBJ2-5	NA	14
CASTSSAGGPRSGELFF	TRBV25-1	TRBJ2-2	NA	17
CASSYSRRPYSNQPQHF	TRBV6-2/TRBV6-3	TRBJ1-5	many	17
CASSPGGRNTGELFF	TRBV11-1	TRBJ2-2	many	15
CASSQVVAGAYEQFF	TRBV4-3	TRBJ2-1	many	15
CAIKASGNFEQYF	TRBV10-3	TRBJ2-7	few	13
CASSQVAPSNTGELFF	TRBV3-1	TRBJ2-2	NA	16
CATSDFGSNQPQHF	TRBV24-1	TRBJ1-5	many	14
CSARARQKEAFF	TRBV20-1	TRBJ1-1	few	12
CASSDGTSILGNTIYF	TRBV6-2/TRBV6-3	TRBJ1-3	NA	16
CASSLYLADTDTQYF	TRBV12-3/TRBV12-4	TRBJ2-3	NA	15
CASSQGLSRVGSPLHF	TRBV4-3	TRBJ1-6	many	16
CSGTNSYNEQFF	TRBV20-1	TRBJ2-1	few	12
CASSALAGESYNEQFF	TRBV25-1	TRBJ2-1	few	16